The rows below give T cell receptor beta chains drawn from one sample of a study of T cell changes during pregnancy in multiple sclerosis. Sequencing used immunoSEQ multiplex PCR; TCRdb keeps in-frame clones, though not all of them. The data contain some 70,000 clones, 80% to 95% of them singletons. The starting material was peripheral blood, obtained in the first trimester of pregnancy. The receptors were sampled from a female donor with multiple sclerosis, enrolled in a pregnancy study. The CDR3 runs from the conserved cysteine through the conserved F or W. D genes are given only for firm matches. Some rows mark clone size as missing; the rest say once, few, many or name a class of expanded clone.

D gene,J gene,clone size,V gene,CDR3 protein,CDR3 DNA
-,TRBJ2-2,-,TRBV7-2,CASSGGTGSVTGELFF,TGTGCCAGCAGCGGGGGGACGGGGTCGGTCACCGGGGAGCTGTTTTTT
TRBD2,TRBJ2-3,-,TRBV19,CASSLLAGGADTQYF,TGTGCCAGTAGTTTACTGGCCGGGGGGGCAGATACGCAGTATTTT
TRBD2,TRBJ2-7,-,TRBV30,CAWRGWSGRTREQYF,TGTGCCTGGAGGGGTTGGAGCGGGAGGACCCGCGAGCAGTACTTC
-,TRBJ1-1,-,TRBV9,CASSSTDKWNTEAFF,TGTGCCAGCAGCTCCACGGACAAGTGGAACACTGAAGCTTTCTTT
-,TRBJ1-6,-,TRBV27,CASSLYEGRSLHF,TGTGCCAGCAGTTTATACGAGGGCAGGTCCCTCCACTTT
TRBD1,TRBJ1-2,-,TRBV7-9,CASSLDRGYGYTF,TGTGCCAGCAGCTTGGACAGGGGGTATGGCTACACCTTC
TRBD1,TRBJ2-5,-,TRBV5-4,CASSLGQGRAETQYF,TGTGCCAGCAGCCTCGGACAGGGGAGGGCGGAGACCCAGTACTTC
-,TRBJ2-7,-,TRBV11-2,CASSARLLSSYEQYF,TGTGCCAGCAGCGCCCGTCTCCTGAGCTCCTACGAGCAGTACTTC
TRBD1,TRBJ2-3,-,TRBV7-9,CASSPNRGQLSTDTQYF,TGTGCCAGCAGTCCAAACAGGGGACAGTTAAGCACAGATACGCAGTATTTT
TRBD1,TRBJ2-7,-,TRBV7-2,CASSLVGGQGYEQYF,TGTGCCAGCAGCTTAGTAGGGGGCCAGGGCTACGAGCAGTACTTC
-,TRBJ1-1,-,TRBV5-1,CASSLGGQRLMNTEAFF,TGCGCCAGCAGCTTGGGAGGGCAGAGACTTATGAACACTGAAGCTTTCTTT
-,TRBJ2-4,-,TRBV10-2,CASSPRDIQYF,TGCGCCAGCAGTCCGAGGGACATTCAGTACTTC
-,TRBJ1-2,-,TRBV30,CAWMAPGGYTF,TGTGCCTGGATGGCCCCGGGAGGCTACACCTTC
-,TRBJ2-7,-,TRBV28,CASSFPGEQYF,TGTGCCAGCAGTTTTCCCGGGGAGCAGTACTTC
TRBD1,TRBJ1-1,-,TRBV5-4,CASSPGTAIEAFF,TGTGCCAGCAGCCCGGGGACAGCCATTGAAGCTTTCTTT
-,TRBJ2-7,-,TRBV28,CASGPPEGEQYF,TGTGCCAGCGGGCCACCCGAAGGCGAGCAGTACTTC
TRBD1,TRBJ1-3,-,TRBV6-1,CASSELSGGHFTGNTIYF,TGTGCCAGCAGTGAGTTGTCAGGGGGACATTTTACTGGAAACACCATATATTTT
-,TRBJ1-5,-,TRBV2,CASTGESNQPQHF,TGTGCCAGCACGGGAGAAAGCAATCAGCCCCAGCATTTT
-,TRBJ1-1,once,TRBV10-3,CAISDGRGNTEAFF,TGTGCCATCAGTGACGGCAGAGGGAACACTGAAGCTTTCTTT
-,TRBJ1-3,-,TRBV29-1,CSVEDGGTIYF,TGCAGCGTTGAAGATGGCGGCACCATATATTTT
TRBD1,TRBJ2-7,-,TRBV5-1,CASSVPGQGSSYEQYF,TGCGCCAGCAGCGTGCCGGGACAGGGGAGCTCCTACGAGCAGTACTTC
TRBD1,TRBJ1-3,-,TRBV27,CASSARQGAGNTIYF,TGTGCCAGCAGTGCACGACAGGGGGCTGGAAACACCATATATTTT
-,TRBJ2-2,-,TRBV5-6,CASNKGGTGELFF,TGTGCCAGCAACAAAGGAGGGACCGGGGAGCTGTTTTTT
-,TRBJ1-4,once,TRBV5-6,CASSPGFFNEKLFF,TGTGCCAGCAGCCCGGGGTTTTTTAATGAAAAACTGTTTTTT
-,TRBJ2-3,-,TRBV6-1,CASRWTTGRTDTQYF,TGTGCCAGCAGATGGACTACGGGGCGCACAGATACGCAGTATTTT
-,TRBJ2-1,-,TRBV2,CASTDSNEQFF,TGTGCCAGCACTGACAGCAATGAGCAGTTCTTC
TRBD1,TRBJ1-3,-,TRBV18,CASSPTGTGSDTIYF,TGTGCCAGCTCACCAACCGGGACAGGGTCAGACACCATATATTTT
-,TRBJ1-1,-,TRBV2,CASMSTEAFF,TGTGCCAGCATGAGCACTGAAGCTTTCTTT
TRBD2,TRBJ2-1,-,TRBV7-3,CASSLSWGEDRLASPYNEQFF,TGTGCCAGCAGTCTCTCCTGGGGGGAGGATCGACTAGCGTCGCCCTACAATGAGCAGTTCTTC
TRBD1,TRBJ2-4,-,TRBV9,CASSDISGTGIQYF,TGTGCCAGCAGCGACATATCTGGGACAGGCATTCAGTACTTC
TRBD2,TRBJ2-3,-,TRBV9,CASSVGGSGADTQYF,TGTGCCAGCAGCGTAGGCGGTAGCGGGGCAGATACGCAGTATTTT
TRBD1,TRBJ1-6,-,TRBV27,CASGRTGTSPLHF,TGTGCCAGCGGACGGACAGGGACTTCACCCCTCCACTTT
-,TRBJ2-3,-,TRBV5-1,CASSLAGLNTDTQYF,TGCGCCAGCAGCTTGGCAGGGCTGAACACAGATACGCAGTATTTT
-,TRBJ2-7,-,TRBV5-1,CASSLGTFVSYEQYF,TGCGCCAGCAGCCTCGGGACATTCGTCTCCTACGAGCAGTACTTC
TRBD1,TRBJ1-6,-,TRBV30,CAWDREGSPLHF,TGTGCCTGGGACAGGGAAGGATCACCCCTCCACTTT
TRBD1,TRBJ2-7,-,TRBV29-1,CSGGDSPSYEQYF,TGCAGCGGAGGGGACAGCCCATCCTACGAGCAGTACTTC
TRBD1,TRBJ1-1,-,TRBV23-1,CASRTTGAPPEAFF,TGCGCCAGCAGAACGACAGGGGCGCCGCCTGAAGCTTTCTTT
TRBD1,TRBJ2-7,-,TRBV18,CASSLGTGPTYEQYF,TGTGCCAGCTCCCTTGGGACAGGGCCGACCTACGAGCAGTACTTC
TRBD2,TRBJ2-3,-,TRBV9,CASSGHSGNTQYF,TGTGCCAGCAGCGGTCATAGCGGGAATACGCAGTATTTT
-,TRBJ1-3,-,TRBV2,CASSQQGSFQNTIYF,TGTGCCAGCAGCCAACAGGGTTCGTTTCAAAACACCATATATTTT
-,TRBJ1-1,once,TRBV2,CASSGHMTSMNTEAFF,TGTGCCAGCAGTGGACATATGACGTCTATGAACACTGAAGCTTTCTTT
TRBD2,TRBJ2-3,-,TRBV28,CASSLAGGSSDTQYF,TGTGCCAGCAGTTTAGCGGGAGGCTCTTCAGATACGCAGTATTTT